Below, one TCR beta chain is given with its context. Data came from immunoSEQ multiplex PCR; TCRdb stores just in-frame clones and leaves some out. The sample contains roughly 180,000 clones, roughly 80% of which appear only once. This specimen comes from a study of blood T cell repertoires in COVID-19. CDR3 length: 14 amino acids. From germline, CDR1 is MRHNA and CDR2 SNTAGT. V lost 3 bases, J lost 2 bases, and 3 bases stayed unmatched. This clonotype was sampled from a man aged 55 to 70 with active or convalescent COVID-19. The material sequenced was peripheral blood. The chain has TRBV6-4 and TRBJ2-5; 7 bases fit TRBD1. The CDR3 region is CASSEKGQQETQYF. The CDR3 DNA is TGTGCCAGCAGTGAAAAGGGACAGCAAGAGACCCAGTACTTC.